This T cell receptor (beta chain) was found in a study of OX40 agonist ivuxolimab in advanced cancers. Between the trimmed V and J ends, which lost 6 bases and 2 bases, there was a span of 15 bases. Germline V gene sequence: CDR1 SNHLY, CDR2 FYNNEI. The CDR3 length is 15 residues. Autoimmune disease history or systemic immunosuppression barred patients. Assay: immunoSEQ multiplex PCR; the TCRdb copy retains only in-frame clones and omits some. Here the sample spans about 80,000 clones, around 90% being singletons. The clonotype was recovered from an adult with an advanced solid tumor such as melanoma, head and neck, liver or kidney cancer. The sample consisted of CD4+ or CD8+ T cells sorted from blood, taken in a trial of the OX40 agonist ivuxolimab. The chain recombines TRBV2 with TRBJ2-3, with D maybe TRBD1 (6 bases). The CDR3: CASSYGQINTDTQYF. In DNA, the CDR3 is TGTGCCAGCAGCTACGGACAGATTAACACAGATACGCAGTATTTT.